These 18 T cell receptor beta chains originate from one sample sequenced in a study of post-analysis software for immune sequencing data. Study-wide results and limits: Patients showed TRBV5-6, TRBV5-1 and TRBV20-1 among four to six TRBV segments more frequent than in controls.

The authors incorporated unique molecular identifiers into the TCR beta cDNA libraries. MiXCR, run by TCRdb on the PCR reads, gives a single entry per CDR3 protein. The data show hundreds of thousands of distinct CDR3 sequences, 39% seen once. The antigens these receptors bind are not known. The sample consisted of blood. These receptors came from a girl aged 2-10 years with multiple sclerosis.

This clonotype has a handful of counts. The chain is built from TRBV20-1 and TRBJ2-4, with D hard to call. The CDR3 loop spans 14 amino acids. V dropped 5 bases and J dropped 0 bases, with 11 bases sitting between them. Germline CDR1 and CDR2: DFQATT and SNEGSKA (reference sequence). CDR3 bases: TGCAGTGCTCTAGGCCGAATAGCCAAAAACATTCAGTACTTC. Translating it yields CSALGRIAKNIQYF.

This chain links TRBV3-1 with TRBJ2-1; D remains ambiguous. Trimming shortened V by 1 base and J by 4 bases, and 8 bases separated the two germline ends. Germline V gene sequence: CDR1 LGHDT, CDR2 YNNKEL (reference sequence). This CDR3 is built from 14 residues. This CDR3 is CASSQGVLYNEQFF. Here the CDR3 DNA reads TGTGCCAGCAGCCAAGGCGTACTATACAATGAGCAGTTCTTC.

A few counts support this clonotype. The CDR3 bases are TGTGCCAGCAGCCAGGACAGGGATGTAGGGTACACCTTC. Translated, it gives CASSQDRDVGYTF. The genes are TRBV12-3 or TRBV12-4 and TRBJ1-2, with 8 nucleotides matching TRBD1. J gave up 11 bases and V 6 bases, and 11 bases lay outside the gene matches. The CDR3 extends over 13 amino acids.

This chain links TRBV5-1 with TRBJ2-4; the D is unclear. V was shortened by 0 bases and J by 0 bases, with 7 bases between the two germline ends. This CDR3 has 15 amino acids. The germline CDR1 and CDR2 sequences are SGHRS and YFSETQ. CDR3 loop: CASSLGRQAKNIQYF. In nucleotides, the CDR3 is TGCGCCAGCAGCTTGGGCAGGCAAGCCAAAAACATTCAGTACTTC.

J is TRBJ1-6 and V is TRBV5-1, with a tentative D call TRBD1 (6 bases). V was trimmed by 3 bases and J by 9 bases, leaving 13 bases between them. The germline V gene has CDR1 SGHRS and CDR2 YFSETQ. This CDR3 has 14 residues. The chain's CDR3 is CASSSGTTFSPLHF. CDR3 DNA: TGCGCCAGCAGCTCAGGGACAACTTTTTCACCCCTCCACTTT.

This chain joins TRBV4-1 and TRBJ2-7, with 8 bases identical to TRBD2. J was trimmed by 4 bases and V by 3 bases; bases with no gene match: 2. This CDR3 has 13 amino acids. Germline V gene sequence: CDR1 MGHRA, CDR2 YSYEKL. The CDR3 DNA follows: TGCGCCAGCAGCCATGGACTAGCTTACGAGCAGTACTTC. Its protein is CASSHGLAYEQYF.

The CDR3 loop reads CASSVVLGTGEQFF. CDR3 nucleotides: TGTGCCAGCAGCGTAGTCCTCGGGACTGGTGAGCAGTTCTTC. The V call is TRBV9, the J call TRBJ2-1, with D possibly TRBD2 on 6 matching bases. Germline CDR1 and CDR2: SGDLS and YYNGEE. Trimming left V 0 bases short and J 9 bases short, with 13 bases between. The CDR3 length is 14 residues.

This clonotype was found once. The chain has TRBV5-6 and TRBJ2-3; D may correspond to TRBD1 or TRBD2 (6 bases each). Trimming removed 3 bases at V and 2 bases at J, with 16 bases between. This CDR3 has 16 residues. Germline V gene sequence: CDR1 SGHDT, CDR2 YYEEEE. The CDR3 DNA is TGTGCCAGCAGCTCAATAGACAGGCGGGACACAGATACGCAGTATTTT. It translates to CASSSIDRRDTDTQYF.

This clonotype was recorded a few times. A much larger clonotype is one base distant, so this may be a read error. CDR3 sequence (DNA): TGTGCCAGCAGCCAAGGGCCAGGGGCCCACGAGCAGTACTTC. Protein sequence: CASSQGPGAHEQYF. This chain joins TRBV3-1 and TRBJ2-7; D is possibly TRBD1 (6 bases). Germline values: CDR1 LGHDT, CDR2 YNNKEL (reference sequence). Trimming took off 1 base at V and 5 bases at J, with 12 bases between the two ends. The CDR3 sequence is 14 residues long.

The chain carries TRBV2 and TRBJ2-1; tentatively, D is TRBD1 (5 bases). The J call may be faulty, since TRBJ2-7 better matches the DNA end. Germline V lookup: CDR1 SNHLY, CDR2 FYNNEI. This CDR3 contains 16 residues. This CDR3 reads CASSEGDPGYVYEQYF. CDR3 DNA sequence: TGTGCCAGCAGTGAAGGAGATCCAGGGTACGTCTACGAGCAGTACTTC.

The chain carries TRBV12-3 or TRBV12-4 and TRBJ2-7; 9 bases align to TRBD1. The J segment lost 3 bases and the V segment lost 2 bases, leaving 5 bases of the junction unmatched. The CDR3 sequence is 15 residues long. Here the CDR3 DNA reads TGTGCCAGCAGTTTAAGGGGACAGGGCCACTACGAGCAGTACTTC. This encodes CASSLRGQGHYEQYF.

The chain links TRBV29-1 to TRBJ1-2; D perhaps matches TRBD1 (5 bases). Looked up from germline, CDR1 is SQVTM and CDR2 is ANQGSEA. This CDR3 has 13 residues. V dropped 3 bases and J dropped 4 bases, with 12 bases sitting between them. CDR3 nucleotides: TGCAGCGTTGAGAGGGAGAGGGGCTATGGCTACACCTTC. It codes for CSVERERGYGYTF.

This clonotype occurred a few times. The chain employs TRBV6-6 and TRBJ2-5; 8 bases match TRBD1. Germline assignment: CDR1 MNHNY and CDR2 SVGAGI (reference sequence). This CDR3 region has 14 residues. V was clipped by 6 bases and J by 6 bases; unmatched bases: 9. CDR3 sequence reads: CASRMDRERQTQYF. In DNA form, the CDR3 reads TGTGCCAGCAGGATGGACAGGGAGAGGCAGACCCAGTACTTC.

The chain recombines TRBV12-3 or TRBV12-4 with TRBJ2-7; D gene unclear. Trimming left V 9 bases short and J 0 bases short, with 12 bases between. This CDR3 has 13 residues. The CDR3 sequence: CASIGGNSYEQYF. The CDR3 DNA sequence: TGTGCCAGTATAGGTGGGAACTCCTACGAGCAGTACTTC.

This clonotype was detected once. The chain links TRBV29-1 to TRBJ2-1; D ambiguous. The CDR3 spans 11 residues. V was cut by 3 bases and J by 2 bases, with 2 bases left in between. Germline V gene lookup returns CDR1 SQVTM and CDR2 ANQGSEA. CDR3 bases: TGCAGCGTTGATGCCTACAATGAGCAGTTCTTC. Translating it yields CSVDAYNEQFF.

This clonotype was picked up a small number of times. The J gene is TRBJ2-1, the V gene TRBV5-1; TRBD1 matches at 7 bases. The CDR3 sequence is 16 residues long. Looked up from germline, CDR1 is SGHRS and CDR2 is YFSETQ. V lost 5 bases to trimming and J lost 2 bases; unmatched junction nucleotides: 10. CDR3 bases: TGCGCCAGCAGGTGGAGCCGGGACAGTACCTACAATGAGCAGTTCTTC. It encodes CASRWSRDSTYNEQFF.

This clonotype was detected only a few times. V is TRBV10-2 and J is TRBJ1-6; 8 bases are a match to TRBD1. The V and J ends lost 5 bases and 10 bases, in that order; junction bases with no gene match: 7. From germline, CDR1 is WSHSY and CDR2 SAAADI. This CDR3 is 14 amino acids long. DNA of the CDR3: TGCGCCAGCAGTCTTGACAGGGGTGAATCACCCCTCCACTTT. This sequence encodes CASSLDRGESPLHF.

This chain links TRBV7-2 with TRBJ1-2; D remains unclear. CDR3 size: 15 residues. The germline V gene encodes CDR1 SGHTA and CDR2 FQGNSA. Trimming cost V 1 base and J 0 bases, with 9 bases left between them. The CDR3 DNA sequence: TGTGCCAGCAGCTTAGGACCGACTACTAACTATGGCTACACCTTC. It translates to CASSLGPTTNYGYTF.